The rows below give T cell receptor beta chains drawn from one sample of a study of T cells in Graves' hyperthyroidism and ophthalmopathy. TCRdb redid the calling of the multiplex PCR reads with MiXCR, one entry per CDR3 protein. In the table there are some 490,000 distinct CDR3 sequences, less than 25% of which are singletons. Sequencing was carried out using blood. The receptors were sampled from a woman in her 70s with Graves' ophthalmopathy. Both conserved end residues are part of each CDR3. The order of the fields is CDR3 protein, CDR3 DNA, clone size, V gene, J gene, D gene. A D gene is named only where the DNA matches it firmly. Clone size is stated in some rows and not others, as once, few, many or a class when expanded.

CASSLFGSGEQFF	TGTGCCAGCAGCTTATTCGGATCAGGTGAGCAGTTCTTC	NA	TRBV11-2	TRBJ2-1	NA
CASSQDAGGWDEQFF	TGCGCCAGCAGCCAAGATGCGGGAGGATGGGATGAGCAGTTCTTC	few	TRBV4-3	TRBJ2-1	TRBD2
CASSYSMAGYYGYTF	TGTGCCAGCAGTTACTCGATGGCGGGTTACTATGGCTACACCTTC	few	TRBV6-2/TRBV6-3	TRBJ1-2	NA
CASSLMGPETQYF	TGTGCTAGCAGCTTAATGGGACCCGAGACCCAGTACTTC	NA	TRBV7-7	TRBJ2-5	NA
CARGRPGEQYF	TGTGCCAGAGGGCGGCCCGGCGAGCAGTACTTC	few	TRBV2	TRBJ2-7	NA
CASSYSCRRELVDTQYF	TGTGCCAGCAGTTACTCGTGTAGGCGGGAGTTGGTAGATACGCAGTATTTT	few	TRBV6-7	TRBJ2-3	TRBD2
CASSPSGGHTEAFF	TGTGCCAGCTCACCGTCAGGGGGGCACACTGAAGCTTTCTTT	NA	TRBV18	TRBJ1-1	TRBD1
CSAREPGQGGYEQYF	TGCAGTGCTAGAGAACCGGGACAGGGTGGGTACGAGCAGTACTTC	many	TRBV20-1	TRBJ2-7	TRBD1
CASSFGGGYGYTF	TGCGCTAGCAGTTTCGGGGGGGGCTATGGCTACACCTTC	many	TRBV28	TRBJ1-2	NA
CSATNRETQYF	TGCAGTGCAACAAACCGAGAGACCCAGTACTTC	NA	TRBV20-1	TRBJ2-5	NA
CASIPLPGYNEQFF	TGTGCCAGCATCCCCCTGCCTGGCTACAATGAGCAGTTCTTC	few	TRBV7-9	TRBJ2-1	NA
CASIIRGEQFF	TGTGCCAGCATCATTAGAGGTGAGCAGTTCTTC	NA	TRBV7-8	TRBJ2-1	NA
CASRMTNYGYTF	TGTGCCAGCAGAATGACGAACTATGGCTACACCTTC	few	TRBV28	TRBJ1-2	NA
CASSLMGQGINSPLHF	TGTGCCAGCAGTTTAATGGGACAGGGGATAAATTCACCCCTCCACTTT	many	TRBV28	TRBJ1-6	TRBD1
CASSQDAGSGTEAFF	TGTGCCAGCAGCCAAGATGCGGGGTCAGGCACTGAAGCTTTCTTT	NA	TRBV4-2	TRBJ1-1	NA
CASSWGGTGNTIYF	TGTGCCAGCAGTTGGGGGGGAACTGGAAACACCATATATTTT	few	TRBV2	TRBJ1-3	NA
CSASRPASGYNEQFF	TGCAGTGCTAGCCGACCGGCTAGCGGTTACAATGAGCAGTTCTTC	once	TRBV20-1	TRBJ2-1	TRBD2
CASSAGQGRGETQYF	TGTGCCAGCAGCGCCGGACAGGGAAGAGGAGAGACCCAGTACTTC	few	TRBV7-9	TRBJ2-5	TRBD1
CASERTGYQPQHF	TGTGCCAGCGAGAGGACAGGGTATCAGCCCCAGCATTTT	NA	TRBV2	TRBJ1-5	TRBD1
CASSYPLAGDPKNIQYF	TGTGCCAGCAGTTACCCACTAGCGGGAGACCCCAAAAACATTCAGTACTTC	NA	TRBV6-2/TRBV6-3	TRBJ2-4	TRBD2
CAWEKTGGETQYF	TGTGCCTGGGAGAAAACAGGGGGTGAGACCCAGTACTTC	NA	TRBV30	TRBJ2-5	TRBD1
CASSSGTSGYNEQLF	TGTGCCAGCAGCTCGGGGACTAGCGGTTACAATGAGCAGCTCTTC	NA	TRBV7-3	TRBJ2-1	TRBD2
CATSADRGAYNEQFF	TGTGCCACCAGTGCAGACCGGGGCGCCTACAATGAGCAGTTCTTC	NA	TRBV24-1	TRBJ2-1	NA
CASSYSRGTNYGYTF	TGTGCCAGCAGTTACTCGCGGGGGACCAACTATGGCTACACCTTC	few	TRBV6-5	TRBJ1-2	NA
CASSISSGRALHTDTQYF	TGTGCCAGTAGTATATCCAGCGGGAGGGCCCTTCACACAGATACGCAGTATTTT	NA	TRBV19	TRBJ2-3	TRBD2
CAISESLRGYTF	TGTGCCATCAGTGAGTCCCTGAGAGGCTACACCTTC	NA	TRBV10-3	TRBJ1-2	NA
CASSPYKASTLLYEQFF	TGTGCCAGCAGTCCCTATAAGGCAAGCACCCTTTTGTATGAGCAGTTCTTC	few	TRBV27	TRBJ2-1	NA
CSAQTGGSPLHF	TGCAGTGCACAGACAGGGGGATCACCCCTCCACTTT	many	TRBV20-1	TRBJ1-6	TRBD1
CASSSWGTDTQYF	TGTGCCAGCAGCAGCTGGGGCACAGATACGCAGTATTTT	NA	TRBV7-6	TRBJ2-3	NA
CSARVPPGDEQFF	TGCAGTGCTAGAGTTCCCCCGGGGGATGAGCAGTTCTTC	few	TRBV20-1	TRBJ2-1	NA
CASSQGQGLNQPQHF	TGCGCCAGCAGCCAGGGGCAAGGGCTCAATCAGCCCCAGCATTTT	NA	TRBV4-1	TRBJ1-5	NA
CASGLVLGGGGEQYF	TGTGCTAGTGGTTTGGTACTGGGAGGGGGAGGCGAGCAGTACTTC	NA	TRBV12-5	TRBJ2-7	NA
CASSFRDGLGTIYF	TGTGCCAGCAGTTTTCGGGACGGATTGGGCACCATATATTTT	few	TRBV12-3/TRBV12-4	TRBJ1-3	NA
CASSVMGGGNSPLHF	TGTGCCAGCAGCGTAATGGGAGGGGGTAATTCACCCCTCCACTTT	few	TRBV9	TRBJ1-6	NA
CASSYSTGGQYQPQHF	TGTGCCAGCAGTTACTCGACGGGCGGTCAATATCAGCCCCAGCATTTT	many	TRBV6-6	TRBJ1-5	NA
CAISQSDRGLTDTQYF	TGTGCCATCAGTCAATCGGACAGGGGGCTCACAGATACGCAGTATTTT	NA	TRBV10-3	TRBJ2-3	TRBD1
CASSQDRGYTYEQYF	TGTGCCAGCAGCCAAGATAGGGGGTACACCTACGAGCAGTACTTC	many	TRBV3-1	TRBJ2-7	NA
CASSLVLTTSRGGAQYF	TGTGCCAGCAGCTTAGTCTTGACTACTTCGAGGGGGGGTGCGCAGTATTTT	NA	TRBV11-2	TRBJ2-3	NA
CASSLVGADTGELFF	TGCGCCAGCAGCTTGGTGGGCGCCGACACCGGGGAGCTGTTTTTT	few	TRBV5-1	TRBJ2-2	NA
CASSLGPLGLRSYEQYF	TGTGCCAGCAGCTTAGGCCCCCTGGGCCTTCGCTCCTACGAGCAGTACTTC	NA	TRBV7-3	TRBJ2-7	NA
CAWGLAGVSYNEQFF	TGTGCCTGGGGACTAGCGGGAGTCTCCTACAATGAGCAGTTCTTC	NA	TRBV30	TRBJ2-1	TRBD2
CASSLASPYEQYF	TGTGCCAGCAGCTTAGCGTCCCCCTACGAGCAGTACTTC	NA	TRBV7-9	TRBJ2-7	NA
CASSPTLHEQYF	TGTGCCAGCAGCCCCACTCTCCACGAGCAGTACTTC	NA	TRBV6-2/TRBV6-3	TRBJ2-7	NA
CASSPFFSNNEKLFF	TGTGCCAGCTCACCCTTCTTCAGTAATAATGAAAAACTGTTTTTT	NA	TRBV18	TRBJ1-4	NA
CASSPTRLEIYGYTF	TGTGCCAGCAGCCCCACGCGGTTAGAGATCTATGGCTACACCTTC	NA	TRBV6-2/TRBV6-3	TRBJ1-2	NA
CSVAAGSYNEQFF	TGCAGCGTTGCAGCGGGCTCCTACAATGAGCAGTTCTTC	NA	TRBV29-1	TRBJ2-1	NA
CTSSPSTDTQYF	TGTACCAGCAGTCCTTCCACAGATACGCAGTATTTT	NA	TRBV12-3/TRBV12-4	TRBJ2-3	NA
CASSQGGGRKDTQYF	TGCGCCAGCAGCCAAGGCGGAGGGCGAAAAGATACGCAGTATTTT	many	TRBV4-3	TRBJ2-3	NA
CAGSPGQRRDEKLFF	TGTGCCGGCAGTCCGGGACAGCGGAGGGATGAAAAACTGTTTTTT	NA	TRBV27	TRBJ1-4	TRBD1
CASSPRTSGSGEQFF	TGTGCCAGCAGCCCCCGGACTAGCGGGAGTGGTGAGCAGTTCTTC	NA	TRBV7-6	TRBJ2-1	TRBD2
CASSLDPGTENQPQHF	TGTGCCAGCAGCTTGGACCCCGGGACAGAGAATCAGCCCCAGCATTTT	NA	TRBV5-5	TRBJ1-5	TRBD1
CASSEDKFPNTEAFF	TGCGCCAGCAGTGAGGACAAATTTCCGAACACTGAAGCTTTCTTT	few	TRBV10-1	TRBJ1-1	NA
CSARGLAGGNYNEQFF	TGCAGTGCTAGAGGACTAGCGGGAGGGAACTACAATGAGCAGTTCTTC	many	TRBV20-1	TRBJ2-1	TRBD2
CASSLLSNEQYF	TGTGCCAGCAGCTTACTCTCTAACGAGCAGTACTTC	few	TRBV7-2	TRBJ2-7	NA